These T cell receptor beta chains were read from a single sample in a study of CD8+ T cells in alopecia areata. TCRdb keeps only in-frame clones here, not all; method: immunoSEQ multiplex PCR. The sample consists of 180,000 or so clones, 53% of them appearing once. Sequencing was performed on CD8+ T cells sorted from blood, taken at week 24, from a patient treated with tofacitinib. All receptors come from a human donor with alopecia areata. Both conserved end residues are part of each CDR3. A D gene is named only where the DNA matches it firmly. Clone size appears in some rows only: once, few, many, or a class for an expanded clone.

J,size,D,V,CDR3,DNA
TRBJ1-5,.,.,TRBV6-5,CASSHRDSNQPQHF,TGTGCCAGCAGCCATAGAGATAGCAATCAGCCCCAGCATTTT
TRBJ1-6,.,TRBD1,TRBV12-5,CASGLTRDRVNSPLHF,TGTGCTAGTGGTTTAACACGGGACAGGGTAAATTCACCCCTCCACTTT
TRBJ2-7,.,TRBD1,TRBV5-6,CASSEWTGLVYEQYF,TGTGCCAGCAGCGAGTGGACAGGGCTCGTCTACGAGCAGTACTTC
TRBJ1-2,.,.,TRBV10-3,CAISEEAGTNYGYTF,TGTGCCATCAGTGAGGAGGCAGGGACTAACTATGGCTACACCTTC
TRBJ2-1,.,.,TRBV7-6,CASSLAGSTGQFF,TGTGCCAGCAGCTTAGCGGGGAGCACCGGGCAGTTCTTC
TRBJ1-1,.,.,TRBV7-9,CASSTNTEAFF,TGTGCCAGCAGCACAAACACTGAAGCTTTCTTT
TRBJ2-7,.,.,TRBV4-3,CASSQEMDNSYEQYF,TGCGCCAGCAGCCAAGAGATGGACAACTCCTACGAGCAGTACTTC
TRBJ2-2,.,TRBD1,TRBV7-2,CASSQPGQGWTGELFF,TGTGCCAGCAGCCAGCCGGGACAGGGGTGGACCGGGGAGCTGTTTTTT
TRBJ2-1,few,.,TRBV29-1,CSVPGLLGSYNEQFF,TGCAGCGTTCCCGGACTACTCGGCTCCTACAATGAGCAGTTCTTC
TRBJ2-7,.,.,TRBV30,CAWSGTNGREQYF,TGTGCCTGGAGCGGAACAAACGGGCGCGAGCAGTACTTC
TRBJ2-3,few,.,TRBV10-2,CASTFGVGTDTQYF,TGCGCCAGTACGTTCGGGGTTGGCACAGATACGCAGTATTTT
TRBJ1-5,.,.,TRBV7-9,CASSLEVGTIAFQPQHF,TGTGCCAGCAGCTTAGAGGTCGGCACCATAGCCTTTCAGCCCCAGCATTTT
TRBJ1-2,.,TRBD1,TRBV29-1,CSVDRDRNYGYTF,TGCAGCGTTGACAGGGACAGGAACTATGGCTACACCTTC
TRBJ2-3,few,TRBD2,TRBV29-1,CSVRLAGRTDTQYF,TGCAGCGTTCGACTAGCGGGGCGCACAGATACGCAGTATTTT
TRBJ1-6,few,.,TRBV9,CASSPVGWGNNSPLHF,TGTGCCAGCAGCCCGGTCGGGTGGGGGAACAATTCACCCCTCCACTTT
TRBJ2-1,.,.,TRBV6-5,CASSYGSGDEQFF,TGTGCCAGCAGTTACGGTAGCGGCGATGAGCAGTTCTTC